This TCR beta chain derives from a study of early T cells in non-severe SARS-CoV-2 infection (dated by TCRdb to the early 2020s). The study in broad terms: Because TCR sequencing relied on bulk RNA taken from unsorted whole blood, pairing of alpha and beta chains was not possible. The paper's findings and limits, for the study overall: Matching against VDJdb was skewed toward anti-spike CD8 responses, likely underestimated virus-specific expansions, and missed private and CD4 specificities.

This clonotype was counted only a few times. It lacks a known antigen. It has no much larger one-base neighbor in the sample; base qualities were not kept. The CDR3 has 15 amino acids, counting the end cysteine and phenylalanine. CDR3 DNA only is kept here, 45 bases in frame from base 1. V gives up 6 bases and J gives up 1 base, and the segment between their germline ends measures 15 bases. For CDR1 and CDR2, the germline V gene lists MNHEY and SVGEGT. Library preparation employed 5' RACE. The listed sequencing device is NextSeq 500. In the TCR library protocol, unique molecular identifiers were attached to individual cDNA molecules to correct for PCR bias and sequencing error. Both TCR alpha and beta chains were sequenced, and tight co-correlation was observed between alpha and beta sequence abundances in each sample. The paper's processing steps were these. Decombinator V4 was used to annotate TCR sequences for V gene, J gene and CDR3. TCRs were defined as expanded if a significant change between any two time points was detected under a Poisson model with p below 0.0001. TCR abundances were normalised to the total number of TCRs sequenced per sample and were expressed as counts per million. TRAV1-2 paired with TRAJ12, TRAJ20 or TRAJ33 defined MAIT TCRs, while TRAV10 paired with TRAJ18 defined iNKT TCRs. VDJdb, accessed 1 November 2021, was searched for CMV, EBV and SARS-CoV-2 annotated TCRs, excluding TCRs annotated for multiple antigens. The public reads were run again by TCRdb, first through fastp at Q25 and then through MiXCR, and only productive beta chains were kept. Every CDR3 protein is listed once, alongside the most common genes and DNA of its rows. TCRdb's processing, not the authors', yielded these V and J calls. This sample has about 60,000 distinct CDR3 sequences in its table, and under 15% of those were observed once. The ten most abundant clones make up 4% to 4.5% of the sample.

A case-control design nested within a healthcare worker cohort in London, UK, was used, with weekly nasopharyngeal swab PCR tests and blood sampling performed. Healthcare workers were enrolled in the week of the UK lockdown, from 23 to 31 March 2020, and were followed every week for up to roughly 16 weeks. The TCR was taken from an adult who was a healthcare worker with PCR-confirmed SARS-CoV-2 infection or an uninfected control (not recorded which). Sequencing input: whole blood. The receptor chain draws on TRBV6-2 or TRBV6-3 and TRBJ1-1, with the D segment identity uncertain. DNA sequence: TGTGCCAGCAGCAGTCGCGCAGGCCCGAACACTGAAGCTTTCTTT. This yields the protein CASSSRAGPNTEAFF.